This T cell receptor beta chain originates from a study of CD8 T cells in ankylosing spondylitis. General study points: Characteristic, it appeared, of ankylosing spondylitis blood was a TCR beta motif of roughly eight highly homologous variants. A subset of motif variants has previously been described in the synovial fluid and blood of reactive arthritis. Reported data indicate significant enrichment of disease-linked clones within matched ankylosing spondylitis synovial fluid.

A word on this clonotype: Its antigen remains unidentified.

TCRdb ran MiXCR on the 5' RACE reads and lists one entry per CDR3 protein. The table lists about 450,000 distinct CDR3 sequences, about 25% of them singletons. V shed 2 bases and J 5 bases; nucleotides not matched to a gene: 15. The CDR3 contains 17 residues. The germline CDR1 and CDR2 sequences are SGHTA and FQGNSA. The chain has TRBV7-2 and TRBJ2-7; 7 bases are shared with TRBD2. The source of this sequence is a male donor with ankylosing spondylitis. Sequenced: blood, either unsorted or a sorted T cell fraction (not recorded which). Here the CDR3 DNA reads TGTGCCAGCAGCTTATATGTTTCTGCGGGAGCTGGCCACGAGCAGTACTTC. Its translation: CASSLYVSAGAGHEQYF.